This T cell receptor (beta chain) was observed in a study of OX40 agonist ivuxolimab in advanced cancers. In the study overall: Patients took ivuxolimab, an agonistic anti-OX40 (CD134) antibody. Three individuals attained partial responses, comprising one hepatocellular carcinoma case and two cutaneous melanoma cases. Regarding the study as a whole: More expanded clones were found, on average, in CD8+ than in CD4+ T cells.

Libraries were prepared by immunoSEQ multiplex PCR; TCRdb keeps only in-frame clonotypes and omits some of them. The sample lists 73,000 or so clones, over 75% occurring once. Details on this clone: Antigen specificity is unknown.

With 5 bases clipped from V and 4 bases from J, the junction kept 7 bases outside the gene matches. Germline V gene lookup returns CDR1 SGHAT and CDR2 FQNNGV. The CDR3 has 15 residues. The TCR was taken from an adult with an advanced solid tumor such as melanoma, head and neck, liver or kidney cancer. The V and J genes are TRBV11-2 and TRBJ2-2; 7 bases align to TRBD1. Sample: CD4+ or CD8+ T cells sorted from blood, taken in a trial of the OX40 agonist ivuxolimab. The CDR3 sequence is CASSHGTAGTGELFF. The DNA for the CDR3 is TGTGCCAGCAGCCACGGGACAGCCGGCACCGGGGAGCTGTTTTTT. Full variable domain (remainder filled in from reference TRBV11-2 and TRBJ2-2): EAGVAQSPRYKIIEKRQSVAFWCNPISGHATLYWYQQILGQGPKLLIQFQNNGVVDDSQLPKDRFSAERLKGVDSTLKIQPAKLEDSAVYLCASSHGTAGTGELFFGEGSRLTVL.